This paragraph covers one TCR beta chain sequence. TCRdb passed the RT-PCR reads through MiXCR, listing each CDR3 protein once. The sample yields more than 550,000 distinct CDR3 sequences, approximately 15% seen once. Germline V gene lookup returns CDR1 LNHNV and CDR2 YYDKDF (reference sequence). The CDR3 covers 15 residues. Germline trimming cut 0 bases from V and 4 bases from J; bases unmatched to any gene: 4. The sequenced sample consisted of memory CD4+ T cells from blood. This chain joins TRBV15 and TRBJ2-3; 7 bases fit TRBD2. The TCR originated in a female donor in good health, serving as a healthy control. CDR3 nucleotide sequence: TGTGCCACCAGCAGAGATAGGACTAGACCAGATACGCAGTATTTT. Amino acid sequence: CATSRDRTRPDTQYF. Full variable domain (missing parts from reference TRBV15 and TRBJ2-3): DAMVIQNPRYQVTQFGKPVTLSCSQTLNHNVMYWYQQKSSQAPKLLFHYYDKDFNNEADTPDNFQSRRPNTSFCFLDIRSPGLGDTAMYLCATSRDRTRPDTQYFGPGTRLTVL.